This TCR beta chain appears in the sequencing data of a study of tissue T cells after allogeneic stem cell transplantation. The protocol was immunoSEQ multiplex PCR, while the TCRdb copy is restricted to in-frame clones and leaves out a portion. This sample has several thousand clones, with 74% found just once. The CDR3 runs to 14 residues. Germline CDR1 and CDR2: MNHEY and SMNVEV (reference sequence). Trimming cost V 6 bases and J 2 bases, with 11 bases left between them. Enrolled prospectively were adult allogeneic hematopoietic cell transplant recipients whose graft-versus-host disease was steroid-refractory.

The sequenced sample was left colon tissue, obtained at autopsy. The rearrangement links TRBV27 to TRBJ1-5, with TRBD1 as a possible D gene (5 bases). The receptor comes from a male patient of 60 years or more with steroid-refractory graft-versus-host disease after an allogeneic stem cell transplant. These T cells may partly come from the graft donor. In DNA, the CDR3 is TGTGCCAGCAGGGGGGAAAGGGGCAATCAGCCCCAGCATTTT. This encodes CASRGERGNQPQHF.